The 17 T cell receptor beta chains in this list originate from one sample, sequenced in a study of response to subunit inactivated influenza vaccine. TCRdb passed the RT-PCR reads through MiXCR, listing each CDR3 protein once. The data contain around 710,000 distinct CDR3 sequences, 14% of them singletons. Sequencing was performed on PBMCs from blood, taken around 15 days before vaccination. Receptors originate from a man aged 50 to 59 who received an inactivated influenza vaccine.

The chain is built from TRBV10-2 and TRBJ2-1; the D gene is possibly TRBD1 (6 bases). Deletions cut 3 bases from V and 6 bases from J, with 12 bases between. CDR1 WSHSY and CDR2 SAAADI come from the germline V gene. The CDR3 spans 14 residues. In nucleotides, the CDR3 is TGCGCCAGCAGTGAAAACAGGGTGGGCAATGAGCAGTTCTTC. Amino acid sequence: CASSENRVGNEQFF.

The chain couples TRBV5-1 to TRBJ2-1; 12 nucleotides agree with TRBD2. This CDR3 spans 18 amino acids. Germline V gives CDR1 SGHRS, CDR2 YFSETQ. V was pared by 0 bases and J by 0 bases, with 4 bases of the junction left unmatched. CDR3 sequence: CASSLGLAGVRSYNEQFF. CDR3 DNA: TGCGCCAGCAGCTTGGGACTAGCGGGGGTTCGCTCCTACAATGAGCAGTTCTTC.

This clonotype was seen a single time. An end of the junction differs from the germline gene, which may be a read error. The chain recombines TRBV18 with TRBJ2-5; D is unresolved. The CDR3 extends over 14 amino acids. Germline V CDR1 and CDR2: KGHSH, LQKENI. The CDR3 nucleotides are TGTGCCAGCGCACCACCTGAGAGGAAAGAGACCCAGTACTTC. As protein: CASAPPERKETQYF. Filled out from reference TRBV18 and TRBJ2-5, the complete variable domain reads NAGVMQNPRHLVRRRGQEARLRCSPMKGHSHVYWYRQLPEEGLKFMVYLQKENIIDESGMPKERFSAEFPKEGPSILRIQQVVRGDSAAYFCASAPPERKETQYFGPGTRLLVL.

The V call is TRBV7-9, the J call TRBJ2-1, with 12 nucleotides matching TRBD2. Germline V gene data show CDR1 as SEHNR and CDR2 as FQNEAQ (reference sequence). There are 17 residues in the CDR3. The J segment lost 6 bases and the V segment lost 1 base, leaving 7 bases of the junction unmatched. CDR3 loop: CASSLDVLAGGRNEQFF. In DNA form, the CDR3 reads TGTGCCAGCAGCTTAGACGTCCTAGCGGGGGGGCGCAATGAGCAGTTCTTC.

This clonotype appeared a few times. The chain carries TRBV20-1 and TRBJ2-1; 13 bases line up with TRBD2. CDR1 and CDR2 (germline): DFQATT, SNEGSKA (reference sequence). The CDR3 is 15 residues long. Unmatched junction bases numbered 8, after V lost 6 bases and J lost 6 bases. The CDR3, as DNA: TGCAGTGCCGTCCTAAGACTAGCGGGAGGCAATGAGCAGTTCTTC. Translated: CSAVLRLAGGNEQFF.

This clonotype appeared many times. The V and J genes are TRBV29-1 and TRBJ2-7; no definite D call. Germline V lookup: CDR1 SQVTM, CDR2 ANQGSEA. V lost 4 bases, J lost 0 bases, and 10 bases lay in between. CDR3 size: 13 residues. CDR3 sequence: CSVGRASSYEQYF. The CDR3 coding sequence is TGCAGCGTTGGGCGCGCGAGCTCCTACGAGCAGTACTTC.

This clonotype was counted between two and nine times. The chain is built from TRBV24-1 and TRBJ1-3; D might be TRBD1 (5 bases). Germline lookup yields CDR1 KGHDR and CDR2 SFDVKD. The CDR3 is made up of 12 amino acids. V was clipped by 9 bases and J by 2 bases, with 7 bases between them. The chain's CDR3 is CATGGPGNTIYF. The CDR3 DNA reads as TGTGCCACCGGGGGACCTGGAAACACCATATATTTT.

V and J are TRBV28 and TRBJ2-1, with D uncertain. Germline V gene lookup returns CDR1 MDHEN and CDR2 SYDVKM. The CDR3 totals 15 residues. The V end lost 1 base, the J end lost 6 bases, and 13 bases lay between the germline ends. CDR3 sequence (DNA): TGTGCCAGCAGTTTATTGGGCAGCCAGCTCAATGAGCAGTTCTTC. Protein product: CASSLLGSQLNEQFF.

The sample holds many counts of this clonotype. Here the CDR3 DNA reads TGTGCCAGCATGCAAGTCCCGTGGGCTAATGAAAAACTGTTTTTT. Its protein product is CASMQVPWANEKLFF. V is TRBV7-9 and J is TRBJ1-4; D remains ambiguous. CDR1 is SEHNR, CDR2 FQNEAQ, per germline (reference sequence). CDR3 length: 15 residues. With 7 bases removed from V and 3 bases from J, the gap between germline ends came to 15 bases.

This clonotype was seen many times. The genes are TRBV19 and TRBJ1-1; tentative D call: TRBD1 (5 bases). The CDR3 runs 15 residues. Trimming removed 10 bases at V and 3 bases at J, with 21 bases between. Germline V lookup: CDR1 LNHDA, CDR2 SQIVND (reference sequence). The CDR3 sequence is CATLKGSLWDTEAFF. DNA for the CDR3: TGTGCCACCCTCAAGGGGAGTCTTTGGGACACTGAAGCTTTCTTT.

This clonotype was seen a few times. The chain couples TRBV4-3 to TRBJ2-2; D gene ambiguous. The germline V and J ends were trimmed by 7 bases and 7 bases, with 19 bases remaining between them. The CDR3 is 15 amino acids. Germline V CDR1 and CDR2: LGHNA, YSLEER. Here the CDR3 DNA reads TGCGCCAGCACCACAGATTCGGGTGTGGGCGGGGAGCTGTTTTTT. Protein sequence: CASTTDSGVGGELFF.

This clonotype was found a few times. The V and J genes are TRBV6-1 and TRBJ1-2, with 7 bases identical to TRBD1. Germline CDR1 is MNHNS and CDR2 is SASEGT. The CDR3 consists of 15 residues. The V segment lost 6 bases and the J segment 1 base; nucleotides outside the gene matches: 8. The CDR3 region is CASRKQGRGNYGYTF. In nucleotides, the CDR3 is TGTGCCAGCAGAAAACAGGGGAGGGGTAACTATGGCTACACCTTC.

The chain combines TRBV4-3 with TRBJ2-3; maybe TRBD1 (5 bases). This CDR3 is built from 14 residues. CDR1 LGHNA and CDR2 YSLEER come from the germline V gene. The ends were cut back, 0 bases at V and 3 bases at J, with 7 bases in the middle. This chain's CDR3 is CASSQEDRTDTQYF. The CDR3 bases are TGCGCCAGCAGCCAAGAAGACAGAACAGATACGCAGTATTTT.

This clonotype was seen more than once but under ten times. This chain connects TRBV12-3 or TRBV12-4 to TRBJ2-7; D tentatively reads TRBD1 or TRBD2 (5 bases each). The ends were cut back, 3 bases at V and 2 bases at J, with 14 bases in the middle. This CDR3 has 15 residues. This chain's CDR3 is CASSLIGGHAYEQYF. The CDR3 DNA follows: TGTGCCAGCAGTTTGATCGGAGGACATGCCTACGAGCAGTACTTC.

This chain uses TRBV5-1 with TRBJ1-1; no definite D call. Germline assignment: CDR1 SGHRS and CDR2 YFSETQ. V lost 3 bases and J 1 base, leaving 10 bases between the germline ends. The CDR3 consists of 14 residues. CDR3 bases: TGCGCCAGCAGCTACTTCACAGAGAACACTGAAGCTTTCTTT. Translation: CASSYFTENTEAFF.

This clonotype appeared many times. This chain links TRBV4-1 with TRBJ1-5; 9 bases agree with TRBD1. Germline CDR1 reads MGHRA; CDR2 reads YSYEKL. The CDR3 contains 17 residues. The V gene end was trimmed by 5 bases and the J gene end by 1 base; junction bases not matched to a gene: 9. DNA of the CDR3: TGCGCCAGCAGCTCTAGTCCCGGGACAGGGAGCAATCAGCCCCAGCATTTT. Its protein product is CASSSSPGTGSNQPQHF.

The chain links TRBV20-1 to TRBJ1-5; D might be TRBD1 (5 bases). The CDR3 is 15 amino acids. Germline V gives CDR1 DFQATT, CDR2 SNEGSKA (reference sequence). Trimming stripped 6 bases from V and 1 base from J, with 16 bases between. The CDR3 loop is CSASPAGDSNQPQHF. DNA of the CDR3: TGCAGTGCATCCCCCGCGGGGGACAGCAATCAGCCCCAGCATTTT.